These 21 T cell receptor beta chains originate from one sample sequenced in a study of blood T cell repertoires in COVID-19. Sequencing used immunoSEQ multiplex PCR; TCRdb keeps in-frame clones, though not all of them. The repertoire includes more than 130,000 clones, 88% of them detected once, and approximately 10% sits in the top ten. Sequenced: peripheral blood. Receptor source: a middle-aged man with active or convalescent COVID-19.

This clone is a singleton in its sample. The chain employs TRBV6-6 and TRBJ1-1; possibly TRBD1 for D (5 bases). Trimming removed 7 bases at V and 5 bases at J, with 14 bases between. Germline lookup yields CDR1 MNHNY and CDR2 SVGAGI (reference sequence). CDR3 length: 13 amino acids. CDR3: CASTGRGRTEAFF. In nucleotides, the CDR3 is TGTGCCAGCACCGGGAGGGGAAGGACTGAAGCTTTCTTT.

This clone was seen a single time. The chain has TRBV19 and TRBJ2-2, with TRBD1 as a possible D gene (6 bases). This CDR3 has 16 residues. CDR1 is LNHDA and CDR2 is SQIVND in the germline V gene (reference sequence). V was clipped by 7 bases and J by 4 bases, with 19 bases between them. The CDR3 DNA follows: TGTGCCAGTACCGGATACGACAGGTTGGGCACCGGGGAGCTGTTTTTT. Translation: CASTGYDRLGTGELFF.

The rearrangement uses TRBV2 and TRBJ2-7, with 8 nucleotides matching TRBD2. The CDR3 totals 15 residues. Trimming removed 3 bases from V and 6 bases from J; junction bases left unmatched: 10. Germline V gene lookup returns CDR1 SNHLY and CDR2 FYNNEI. The CDR3 nucleotides read TGTGCCAGCAGTGACAGCGGGAGAAAGTTGCGCGAGCAGTACTTC. Translation gives CASSDSGRKLREQYF.

The chain has TRBV10-3 and TRBJ2-5; the D is unclear. Germline loops: CDR1 ENHRY, CDR2 SYGVKD. The CDR3 extends over 12 amino acids. Trimming took off 5 bases at V and 2 bases at J, with 6 bases between the two ends. CDR3 coding DNA: TGTGCCATCAGTAGAGAACAAGAGACCCAGTACTTC. Residues: CAISREQETQYF.

The J gene is TRBJ1-6, the V gene TRBV7-9; D not resolved. Germline V gene sequence: CDR1 SEHNR, CDR2 FQNEAQ (reference sequence). V lost 6 bases to trimming and J lost 13 bases, with 19 bases between them. The CDR3 sequence is 14 residues long. In DNA, the CDR3 is TGTGCCAGCAGACATAGCCAAAACTACAATCCCCTCCACTTT. This sequence encodes CASRHSQNYNPLHF.

The chain employs TRBV28 and TRBJ1-5; perhaps TRBD1 as D (5 bases). The ends were cut back, 6 bases at V and 7 bases at J, with 19 bases in the middle. Germline-derived CDR1 and CDR2 are MDHEN and SYDVKM. CDR3 length: 15 amino acids. CDR3 sequence: CASSPLTVTGQPQHF. The CDR3 bases are TGTGCCAGCAGCCCCCTGACAGTGACTGGGCAGCCCCAGCATTTT.

J is TRBJ1-4 and V is TRBV4-2; no clear D. The CDR3 sequence is 17 residues long. V lost 1 base and J 0 bases, leaving 12 bases between the germline ends. Germline values: CDR1 LGHNA, CDR2 YNFKEQ. The CDR3 loop is CASSQGPEIATNEKLFF. CDR3 bases: TGTGCCAGCAGCCAAGGCCCCGAGATTGCAACTAATGAAAAACTGTTTTTT.

This clone occurred a few times. The chain uses TRBV5-1 and TRBJ2-3, with 12 bases identical to TRBD2. The trim removed 0 bases at V and 2 bases at J, leaving 4 bases unmatched. This CDR3 is built from 17 residues. The germline V gene encodes CDR1 SGHRS and CDR2 YFSETQ. DNA for the CDR3: TGCGCCAGCAGCTTGGGGACTAGCGGGATGTTCACAGATACGCAGTATTTT. Its translation is CASSLGTSGMFTDTQYF.

J is TRBJ2-3 and V is TRBV15; TRBD1 aligns across 7 bases. Germline values: CDR1 LNHNV, CDR2 YYDKDF (reference sequence). The CDR3 consists of 14 residues. The ends lost 1 base at V and 5 bases at J; junction bases unmatched: 3. CDR3 DNA sequence: TGTGCCACCAGCAGAGGGGACAGCGAAGATACGCAGTATTTT. It yields the protein CATSRGDSEDTQYF.

The rearrangement joins TRBV28 to TRBJ2-3, with 9 bases that match TRBD2. V trimming: 5 bases; J trimming: 3 bases; junction bases outside the gene matches: 9. Germline V gives CDR1 MDHEN, CDR2 SYDVKM. The CDR3 spans 16 residues. The DNA for the CDR3 is TGTGCCAGCAGTCACCCGGGCGGGGGGGGGACAGATACGCAGTATTTT. Amino acids: CASSHPGGGGTDTQYF.

The chain employs TRBV5-1 and TRBJ2-1; 10 bases fit TRBD1. Unmatched junction bases numbered 6, after V lost 0 bases and J lost 6 bases. The V gene's germline CDR1 is SGHRS and CDR2 YFSETQ. CDR3 length equals 16 residues. The CDR3 reads CASSLGGTGASNEQFF. In DNA form, the CDR3 reads TGCGCCAGCAGCTTGGGAGGGACAGGGGCGTCCAATGAGCAGTTCTTC.

This rearrangement joins TRBV6-2 or TRBV6-3 to TRBJ1-5; 7 nucleotides line up with TRBD1. V dropped 5 bases and J dropped 7; count of bases not matched to a gene: 8. CDR3 length: 14 residues. Germline V CDR1 and CDR2: MNHEY, SVGEGT. The CDR3 DNA reads as TGTGCCAGCAGTCGACAGGGAGGTCAGCAGCCCCAGCATTTT. This encodes CASSRQGGQQPQHF.

The chain links TRBV5-5 to TRBJ1-6, with D perhaps TRBD1 (6 bases). Trimming left V 2 bases short and J 5 bases short, with 8 bases between. The CDR3 has 14 residues. Germline-derived CDR1 and CDR2 are SGHKS and YYEKEE (reference sequence). CDR3 protein: CASSFYRDNSPLHF. The CDR3 nucleotides read TGTGCCAGCAGCTTTTACAGGGATAATTCACCCCTCCACTTT.

This rearrangement joins TRBV7-9 to TRBJ1-6; no definite D call. Germline V gene sequence: CDR1 SEHNR, CDR2 FQNEAQ (reference sequence). This CDR3 is built from 14 residues. V was shortened by 0 bases and J by 7 bases, with 7 bases between the two germline ends. CDR3 nucleotides: TGTGCCAGCAGCTTAGCCCCGGAGAATTCACCCCTCCACTTT. This gives the protein CASSLAPENSPLHF. Supplemented by reference TRBV7-9 and TRBJ1-6, the full variable domain reads DTGVSQNPRHKITKRGQNVTFRCDPISEHNRLYWYRQTLGQGPEFLTYFQNEAQLEKSRLLSDRFSAERPKGSFSTLEIQRTEQGDSAMYLCASSLAPENSPLHFGNGTRLTVT.

The chain uses TRBV27 and TRBJ2-3; D is uncertain. The CDR3 sequence is 13 residues long. V was shortened by 3 bases and J by 3 bases, with 7 bases between the two germline ends. The V gene's germline CDR1 is MNHEY and CDR2 SMNVEV (reference sequence). CDR3 nucleotide sequence: TGTGCCAGCAGTTTTAAGAGAACAGATACGCAGTATTTT. Translating it yields CASSFKRTDTQYF.

This chain joins TRBV9 and TRBJ2-1, with 8 bases lining up with TRBD2. V lost 0 bases to trimming and J lost 6 bases; unmatched junction nucleotides: 5. The CDR3 consists of 15 residues. Germline CDR1 is SGDLS and CDR2 is YYNGEE. The CDR3 DNA reads TGTGCCAGCAGCGTAGGCACGGGAGGGGCCAATGAGCAGTTCTTC. Its protein product is CASSVGTGGANEQFF.

The V gene is TRBV4-1, the J gene TRBJ2-2; TRBD2 matches 7 bases. The CDR3 consists of 16 residues. Germline CDR1 is MGHRA and CDR2 is YSYEKL. V was pared by 0 bases and J by 5 bases, with 6 bases of the junction left unmatched. The DNA for the CDR3 is TGCGCCAGCAGCCAAGATAGGCGGGGAGGGACCGGGGAGCTGTTTTTT. This translates into CASSQDRRGGTGELFF.

This clone showed up just once. This sequence joins TRBV29-1 and TRBJ2-7, with 7 bases fitting TRBD2. Germline CDR1 reads SQVTM; CDR2 reads ANQGSEA. This CDR3 has 13 amino acids. The trim removed 4 bases at V and 3 bases at J, leaving 6 bases unmatched. CDR3 bases: TGCAGCGTTGCTAGCGGATTTAACTACGAGCAGTACTTC. The encoded protein is CSVASGFNYEQYF.

The genes are TRBV24-1 and TRBJ2-5; no firm D call. The CDR3 length is 13 residues. Germline V gene data show CDR1 as KGHDR and CDR2 as SFDVKD. Trimming took off 7 bases at V and 3 bases at J, with 11 bases between the two ends. The CDR3 loop reads CATSTGKKETQYF. CDR3 DNA: TGTGCCACCAGCACCGGTAAGAAAGAGACCCAGTACTTC.

This clone was found a few times. The chain combines TRBV27 with TRBJ2-3; the match to TRBD2 covers 7 bases. Looked up from germline, CDR1 is MNHEY and CDR2 is SMNVEV (reference sequence). The V and J ends lost 3 bases and 1 base, in that order; junction bases with no gene match: 4. The length of the CDR3 is 15 residues. The CDR3 loop is CASSFQGLGTDTQYF. The CDR3 DNA sequence: TGTGCCAGCAGTTTCCAAGGACTAGGCACAGATACGCAGTATTTT.

This sequence joins TRBV6-2 or TRBV6-3 and TRBJ2-3; 8 bases are shared with TRBD1. CDR3 length: 17 amino acids. Germline assignment: CDR1 MNHEY and CDR2 SVGEGT. The V segment lost 5 bases and the J segment 3 bases; nucleotides outside the gene matches: 13. CDR3 bases: TGTGCCAGCAGTGGGGCAGGGGGCGTTCGGAAGACAGATACGCAGTATTTT. It codes for CASSGAGGVRKTDTQYF.